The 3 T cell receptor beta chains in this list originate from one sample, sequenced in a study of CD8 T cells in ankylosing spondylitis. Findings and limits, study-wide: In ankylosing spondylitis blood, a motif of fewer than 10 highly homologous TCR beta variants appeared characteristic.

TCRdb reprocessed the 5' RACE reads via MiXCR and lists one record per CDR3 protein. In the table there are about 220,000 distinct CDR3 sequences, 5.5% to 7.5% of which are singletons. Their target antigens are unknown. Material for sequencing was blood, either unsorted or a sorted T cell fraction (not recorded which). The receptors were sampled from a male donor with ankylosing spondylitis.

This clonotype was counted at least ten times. The CDR3 sequence: CASSGNSGANVLTF. DNA for the CDR3: TGTGCCAGCAGTGGGAACTCTGGGGCCAACGTCCTGACTTTC. This rearrangement joins TRBV6-2 or TRBV6-3 to TRBJ2-6, with D unclear. Germline lookup yields CDR1 MNHEY and CDR2 SVGEGT. V lost 5 bases, J lost 0 bases, and 5 bases lay in between. The CDR3 length is 14 residues.

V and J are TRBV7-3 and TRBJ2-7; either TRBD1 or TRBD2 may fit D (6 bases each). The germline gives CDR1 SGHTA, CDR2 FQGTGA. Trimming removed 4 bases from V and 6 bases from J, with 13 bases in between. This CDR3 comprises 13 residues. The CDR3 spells CASSYLSGAEQYF. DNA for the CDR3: TGTGCCAGCAGCTATCTATCGGGGGCCGAGCAGTACTTC.

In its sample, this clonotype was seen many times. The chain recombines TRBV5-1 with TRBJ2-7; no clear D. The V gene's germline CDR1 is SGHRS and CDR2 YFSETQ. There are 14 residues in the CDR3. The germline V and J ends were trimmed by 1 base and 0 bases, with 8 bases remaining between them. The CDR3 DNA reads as TGCGCCAGCAGCTTGTGGGTGAGCTCCTACGAGCAGTACTTC. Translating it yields CASSLWVSSYEQYF.